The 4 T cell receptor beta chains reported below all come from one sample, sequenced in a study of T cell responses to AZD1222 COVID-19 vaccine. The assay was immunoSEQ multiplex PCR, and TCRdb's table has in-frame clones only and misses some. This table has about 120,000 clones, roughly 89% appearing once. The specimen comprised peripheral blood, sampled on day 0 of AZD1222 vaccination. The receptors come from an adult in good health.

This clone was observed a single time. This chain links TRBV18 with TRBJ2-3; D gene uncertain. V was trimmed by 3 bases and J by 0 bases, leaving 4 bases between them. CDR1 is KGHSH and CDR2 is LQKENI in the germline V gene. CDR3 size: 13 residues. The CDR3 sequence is CASSPFSTDTQYF. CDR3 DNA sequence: TGTGCCAGCTCACCCTTCAGCACAGATACGCAGTATTTT.

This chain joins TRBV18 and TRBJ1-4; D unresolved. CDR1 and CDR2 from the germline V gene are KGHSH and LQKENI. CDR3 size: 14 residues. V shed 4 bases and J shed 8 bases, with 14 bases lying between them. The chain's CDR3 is CASSLGVGREKLFF. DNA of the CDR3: TGTGCCAGCTCACTGGGCGTCGGGAGGGAAAAACTGTTTTTT.

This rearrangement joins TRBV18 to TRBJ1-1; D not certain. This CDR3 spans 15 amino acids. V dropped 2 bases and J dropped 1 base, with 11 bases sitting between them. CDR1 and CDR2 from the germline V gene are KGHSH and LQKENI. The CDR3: CASSPRPGENTEAFF. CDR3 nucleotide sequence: TGTGCCAGCTCACCAAGGCCCGGGGAGAACACTGAAGCTTTCTTT.

CDR3 region: CASSRQGRDGYTF. CDR3 nucleotide sequence: TGTGCCAGCAGCCGACAGGGTCGGGATGGCTACACCTTC. The chain combines TRBV7-3 with TRBJ1-2, with 7 bases identical to TRBD1. With 5 bases clipped from V and 6 bases from J, the junction kept 6 bases outside the gene matches. CDR3 length: 13 residues. Germline CDR1 is SGHTA and CDR2 is FQGTGA.